This is a list of T cell receptor beta chains from one sample in a study of T cell repertoires in cytomegalovirus infection. Each CDR3 protein is one row after TCRdb ran MiXCR on the reads. There are roughly 500,000 distinct CDR3 sequences in the sample; approximately 11% occur only once, and roughly a tenth lies in the top ten. Sequencing was carried out using PBMCs. These receptors were taken from a human donor in good health (CMV status not recorded). Some clones in this sample may be carry-over from other donors' samples. The CDR3 runs from the conserved cysteine through the conserved F or W. The D gene is left open where the match is weak. Size values are once, few and many counts, or a class for expanded clones, and some rows have none.

d_call	j_call	clone_size	v_call	cdr3_aa	cdr3_nt
TRBD2	TRBJ2-1	many	TRBV12-3/TRBV12-4	CASSLGSGTNNEQFF	TGTGCCAGCAGTTTGGGTAGCGGGACCAACAATGAGCAGTTCTTC
-	TRBJ1-1	many	TRBV19	CASSLQGRPEAFF	TGTGCCAGTAGTCTCCAGGGGAGGCCTGAAGCTTTCTTT
-	TRBJ1-1	many	TRBV6-1	CASSQGLPVAEAFF	TGTGCCTCATCCCAGGGGCTCCCGGTTGCTGAAGCTTTCTTT
TRBD2	TRBJ2-7	-	TRBV20-1	CSASPLAGDYEQYF	TGCAGTGCTAGCCCACTAGCGGGGGACTACGAGCAGTACTTC
-	TRBJ1-6	-	TRBV7-3	CARSPGGWSPLHF	TGTGCCAGGAGCCCCGGAGGGTGGTCACCCCTCCACTTT
-	TRBJ1-6	-	TRBV25-1	CASSVGGGNSPLHF	TGTGCCAGCAGTGTGGGGGGGGGAAATTCACCCCTCCACTTT
TRBD2	TRBJ2-7	few	TRBV28	CASTPGLASSYEQYF	TGTGCCAGCACTCCCGGACTAGCTAGCTCCTACGAGCAGTACTTC
-	TRBJ2-5	many	TRBV7-2	CASSFPATEQETQYF	TGTGCCAGCAGCTTCCCGGCCACCGAACAAGAGACCCAGTACTTC
-	TRBJ1-1	-	TRBV28	CASSSEGRNTEAFF	TGTGCCAGCAGTTCCGAGGGGAGGAACACTGAAGCTTTCTTT
-	TRBJ2-3	few	TRBV29-1	CSVARGGYPSTDTQYF	TGCAGCGTTGCCCGGGGAGGCTACCCTTCCACAGATACGCAGTATTTT
-	TRBJ1-1	-	TRBV20-1	CSARVSGGAGTEAFF	TGCAGTGCTAGAGTGTCGGGGGGCGCCGGGACTGAAGCTTTCTTT
-	TRBJ1-2	many	TRBV23-1	CASSQSKDITGPTNYGYTF	TGCGCCAGCAGTCAATCGAAGGATATTACCGGACCGACGAACTATGGCTACACCTTC
TRBD2	TRBJ2-1	many	TRBV10-1	CASSESRGVYNEQFF	TGCGCCAGCAGTGAGTCGCGGGGGGTCTACAATGAGCAGTTCTTC
-	TRBJ1-1	many	TRBV19	CASSIFAVNTEAFF	TGTGCCAGTAGTATTTTCGCCGTGAACACTGAAGCTTTCTTT
TRBD1	TRBJ2-7	many	TRBV12-3/TRBV12-4	CASSPWTGDGEQYF	TGTGCCAGCTCCCCGTGGACAGGGGACGGCGAGCAGTACTTC
-	TRBJ2-3	few	TRBV30	CAFGWDTQYF	TGTGCCTTTGGTTGGGATACGCAGTATTTT
-	TRBJ1-1	many	TRBV14	CASSTLLTGEAFF	TGTGCCAGCAGCACACTCCTCACAGGTGAAGCTTTCTTT
-	TRBJ2-3	few	TRBV6-2/TRBV6-3	CASSYTGADTQYF	TGTGCCAGCAGTTATACGGGGGCAGATACGCAGTATTTT
TRBD1	TRBJ1-2	many	TRBV7-8	CASSGTVNYGYTF	TGTGCCAGCAGCGGGACAGTTAACTATGGCTACACCTTC
-	TRBJ1-1	many	TRBV20-1	CSATPIALNTEAFF	TGCAGTGCAACTCCTATCGCCCTGAACACTGAAGCTTTCTTT
TRBD1	TRBJ2-3	-	TRBV20-1	CSARRDREVSDTQYF	TGCAGTGCTAGAAGGGACAGGGAAGTCTCAGATACGCAGTATTTT
TRBD2	TRBJ2-5	many	TRBV28	CASSHLGLAGSVLTQYF	TGTGCCAGCAGTCATCTTGGACTAGCGGGATCCGTGTTGACCCAGTACTTC
-	TRBJ1-5	few	TRBV5-5	CASSLRGRGGNQPQHF	TGTGCCAGCAGCTTGAGGGGCAGGGGAGGCAATCAGCCCCAGCATTTT
TRBD1	TRBJ1-2	few	TRBV27	CASRMTGAELYGYTF	TGTGCCAGCAGAATGACAGGGGCTGAGCTCTATGGCTACACCTTC
TRBD1	TRBJ1-6	many	TRBV5-6	CASSWGTGKTNSPLHF	TGTGCCAGCAGCTGGGGGACAGGGAAGACGAATTCACCCCTCCACTTT
-	TRBJ2-1	many	TRBV7-3	CASSLGSPHEQFF	TGTGCCAGCAGCTTGGGGTCTCCCCATGAGCAGTTCTTC
TRBD2	TRBJ2-7	many	TRBV7-3	CASSPSGDPYEQYF	TGTGCCAGCAGCCCTAGCGGGGATCCCTACGAGCAGTACTTC
-	TRBJ1-1	many	TRBV6-1	CASRTTGENTEAFF	TGTGCCAGCAGGACCACGGGGGAGAACACTGAAGCTTTCTTT
TRBD2	TRBJ2-2	many	TRBV20-1	CSARDIRAGGNTGELFF	TGCAGTGCTAGAGATATCAGAGCGGGGGGGAACACCGGGGAGCTGTTTTTT
TRBD1	TRBJ2-4	many	TRBV28	CASSRDRGWLNIQYF	TGTGCCAGTTCACGGGACAGGGGGTGGTTGAACATTCAGTACTTC
-	TRBJ1-1	many	TRBV28	CAIFVAGAGEAFF	TGTGCCATATTCGTGGCGGGCGCTGGGGAAGCTTTCTTT
TRBD2	TRBJ2-1	many	TRBV7-2	CASSFGTTTTYYNEQFF	TGTGCCAGCAGCTTTGGGACTACAACTACCTACTACAATGAGCAGTTCTTC
-	TRBJ2-7	many	TRBV6-5	CASSSGRIYEQYF	TGTGCCAGCAGCTCGGGGCGGATCTACGAGCAGTACTTC
TRBD2	TRBJ2-3	few	TRBV5-4	CASSAGLAGTDTQYF	TGTGCCAGCAGCGCGGGACTAGCGGGAACAGATACGCAGTATTTT
TRBD2	TRBJ2-2	-	TRBV3-1	CASKAGGGELFF	TGTGCCAGCAAAGCGGGAGGCGGGGAGCTGTTTTTT
-	TRBJ2-7	many	TRBV7-9	CASSPVGARYEQYF	TGTGCCAGCAGCCCGGTGGGGGCGCGCTACGAGCAGTACTTC
-	TRBJ2-1	few	TRBV30	CAWSVTGSGNEQFF	TGTGCCTGGAGTGTAACCGGGAGTGGCAATGAGCAGTTCTTC
-	TRBJ1-1	many	TRBV11-2	CASSLVAGERTEAFF	TGTGCCAGCAGCTTAGTTGCAGGGGAGAGGACTGAAGCTTTCTTT
-	TRBJ2-3	-	TRBV30	CAWRTPWGSTELSTDTQYF	TGTGCCTGGAGGACCCCATGGGGCTCGACAGAACTTAGCACAGATACGCAGTATTTT
-	TRBJ2-5	few	TRBV18	CASSPPLGTQYF	TGTGCCAGCTCACCACCCTTGGGGACCCAGTACTTC
-	TRBJ1-2	once	TRBV29-1	CSVRAMRGYTF	TGCAGCGTCCGAGCGATGCGAGGCTACACCTTC
-	TRBJ2-2	few	TRBV5-1	CASSLGSGGGELFF	TGCGCCAGCAGCTTGGGCTCCGGCGGCGGGGAGCTGTTTTTT
TRBD1	TRBJ2-2	many	TRBV7-8	CASSLVGTGNTGELFF	TGTGCCAGCAGCTTAGTTGGGACAGGGAACACCGGGGAGCTGTTTTTT
-	TRBJ1-1	few	TRBV20-1	CSAMWGWTEAFF	TGCAGTGCTATGTGGGGCTGGACTGAAGCTTTCTTT
-	TRBJ1-1	many	TRBV5-1	CASSLDRINTEAFF	TGCGCCAGCAGCTTGGATCGGATCAACACTGAAGCTTTCTTT
TRBD1	TRBJ1-1	-	TRBV5-1	CASSVDRGLSGEAFF	TGCGCCAGCAGCGTGGACAGGGGGCTTAGCGGTGAAGCTTTCTTT
TRBD1	TRBJ1-3	few	TRBV6-5	CASSRLTGGGNTIYF	TGTGCCAGCAGCAGACTGACAGGGGGCGGAAACACCATATATTTT
-	TRBJ2-3	many	TRBV7-9	CASSTGTTTDTQYF	TGTGCCAGCAGCACGGGAACAACGACAGATACGCAGTATTTT
-	TRBJ2-7	-	TRBV9	CASSVGPESYEQYF	TGTGCCAGCAGCGTAGGACCTGAATCCTACGAGCAGTACTTC
-	TRBJ2-3	-	TRBV6-1	CASSEDSRDKDTQYF	TGTGCCAGCAGTGAAGATTCCCGGGACAAAGATACGCAGTATTTT
-	TRBJ2-6	many	TRBV28	CASSSRGPGANVLTF	TGTGCCAGCAGTTCAAGGGGCCCCGGGGCCAACGTCCTGACTTTC